This paragraph covers one T cell receptor (beta chain) sequence. Its antigen is unknown. Sample time point: blood 4 weeks post-SBRT, at nephrectomy. The treatment is: 15 Gy SBRT to primary tumor, nephrectomy 4 weeks later. Nephrectomy followed 15 Gy stereotactic body radiation by 4 weeks. The tumor was a clear cell renal cell carcinoma. The assay was immunoSEQ multiplex PCR, and TCRdb's table has in-frame clones only and misses some. This sample yields 75,000 to 90,000 clones, of which roughly nine tenths are seen a single time; around 6% belongs to the top ten. This sample stems from a study of radiation and T cells in renal cell carcinoma. Points from the study as a whole: Top tumor clonotypes rose in blood 2 weeks post-radiation, then contracted.

The CDR3 has 16 amino acids. Germline values: CDR1 MGHRA, CDR2 YSYEKL. This receptor was taken from a woman aged 70-85 years with renal cell carcinoma. V usage is TRBV4-1 and J usage is TRBJ2-5; TRBD1 might be the D (6 bases). TRBJ2-7 matches the DNA end more closely, so the J call is doubtful. Sequences were derived from blood, sampled from a patient whose treatment included radiotherapy and nephrectomy. The CDR3 bases are TGCGCCAGCAGCCAAGAACGAACCCGGGACAAAGACGAGCAGTACTTC. This gives the protein CASSQERTRDKDEQYF.